This T cell receptor (beta chain) emerged from a study of early stage breast cancer tumors. The wider study: The ER+/PR+/HER2- tumors included about 8 ductal and four lobular carcinomas.

This clone was detected only a few times. The antigen is undetermined. General study results and limits: Comparing each tissue with blood distinguished tumor from normal in 14 of 16 patients. Enriched TCRB sequences shared across patients were mostly commonly generated sequences.

Each sample had two DNA replicates, approximately 0.49 ug blood or about 1.5 ug tissue. Sequencing used immunoSEQ multiplex PCR; TCRdb keeps in-frame clones, though not all of them. There are about 28,000 clones in the sample; about three fifths occur only once, and 8.5% lies in the top ten. CDR1 and CDR2 from the germline V gene are WNHNN and SYGVQD (reference sequence). Trimming took 9 bases from V and 6 from J; bases not matched to a gene: 16. CDR3 length: 15 residues. The V gene is TRBV10-1, the J gene TRBJ1-1; 7 positions agree with TRBD1. The source is a person aged 50 to 59 with breast cancer. Sequenced material: breast tumor tissue. CDR3 sequence reads: CARVFDRVLFSEAFF. In nucleotides, the CDR3 is TGCGCCAGGGTCTTTGACAGGGTCTTGTTCTCTGAAGCTTTCTTT.